What follows are 28 T cell receptor beta chains derived from one specimen sequenced in a study of glioma-infiltrating T cells. Using RNA template, CDR3s of TCR alpha and beta were amplified with iRepertoire arm-PCR. TCRdb passed the multiplex PCR reads through MiXCR, listing each CDR3 protein once. The sample lists under 150,000 distinct CDR3 sequences; roughly a quarter were seen once. Source material: glioma tissue, nonneoplastic brain tissue, or PBMCs (not recorded which). The origin of the receptors is a human donor with low-grade glioma or glioblastoma, undergoing nonglioma brain surgery, or in good health (not recorded which).

This clonotype was observed a handful of times. One end of the junction fails to match germline, which may point to a read error. V and J are TRBV2 and TRBJ1-2; TRBD1 matches 8 bases. The CDR3 contains 13 residues. Germline values: CDR1 SNHLY, CDR2 FYNNEI. CDR3: CAGSSDREYGYTF. The CDR3 region has the DNA TGTGCCGGCAGTTCGGACAGGGAGTATGGCTACACCTTC.

CDR3 bases: TGTGCCAGTAGACCCTACAGGTCCCATAATGAAAAACTGTTTTTT. The encoded protein is CASRPYRSHNEKLFF. The rearrangement joins TRBV19 to TRBJ1-4, with D tentatively TRBD1 (5 bases). Germline V lookup: CDR1 LNHDA, CDR2 SQIVND (reference sequence). Trimming removed 6 bases from V and 4 bases from J, with 15 bases in between. The length of the CDR3 is 15 residues.

V is TRBV28 and J is TRBJ1-1; D not resolved. V was pared by 6 bases and J by 0 bases, with 5 bases between. The CDR3 loop spans 12 amino acids. Germline loops: CDR1 MDHEN, CDR2 SYDVKM. In DNA, the CDR3 is TGTGCCAGCAGAATGCTGAACACTGAAGCTTTCTTT. The encoded protein is CASRMLNTEAFF.

This chain links TRBV10-2 with TRBJ2-3; D remains unclear. The V end was cut by 6 bases, the J end by 2 bases, with 6 bases between. CDR1 and CDR2 from the germline V gene are WSHSY and SAAADI. CDR3 size: 12 residues. As DNA, the CDR3 is TGCGCCAGCAGAAACAACACAGATACGCAGTATTTT. It yields the protein CASRNNTDTQYF.

The sample holds many counts of this clonotype. The CDR3 bases are TGTGCCACCAGCTACCGGGGATCTGGAAACACCATATATTTT. This codes for CATSYRGSGNTIYF. This chain connects TRBV15 to TRBJ1-3; D ambiguous. The germline CDR1 and CDR2 sequences are LNHNV and YYDKDF (reference sequence). Trimming left V 5 bases short and J 1 base short, with 9 bases between. The CDR3 covers 14 residues.

To note about this clonotype: It may be a read error: a sequence one base away is much more abundant. This rearrangement joins TRBV20-1 to TRBJ2-3; 10 bases agree with TRBD2. The germline V gene encodes CDR1 DFQATT and CDR2 SNEGSKA (reference sequence). This CDR3 is built from 14 residues. In nucleotides, the CDR3 is TGCAGTGCTAGGGCTAGCGGGGGCACAGATAAGCAGTATTTT. It yields the protein CSARASGGTDKQYF.

Concerning this clonotype itself: A much more abundant neighbour one base away suggests this may be a read error. The chain joins TRBV20-1 to TRBJ2-1; tentative D call: TRBD2 (5 bases). Germline V gene lookup returns CDR1 DFQATT and CDR2 SNEGSKA (reference sequence). The CDR3 has 12 residues. CDR3 residues: CSAGGWSDEQLF. The CDR3 DNA follows: TGCAGTGCTGGAGGATGGTCCGATGAGCAGCTCTTC.

This chain connects TRBV3-1 to TRBJ2-5, with TRBD2 identical over 10 bases. V lost 0 bases, J lost 5 bases, and 6 bases stayed unmatched. The CDR3 runs 16 residues. Germline values: CDR1 LGHDT, CDR2 YNNKEL (reference sequence). The CDR3 DNA follows: TGTGCCAGCAGCCAAGAAGTTAGCGGGGGGTATGAGACCCAGTACTTC. This codes for CASSQEVSGGYETQYF.

The V and J genes are TRBV7-9 and TRBJ1-1; 7 positions agree with TRBD1. Trimming at V came to 5 bases and at J to 1 base, leaving 4 bases not matched to a gene. This CDR3 region has 14 residues. Germline loops: CDR1 SEHNR, CDR2 FQNEAQ (reference sequence). This CDR3 is CASSPGQTNTEAFF. CDR3 bases: TGTGCCAGCAGCCCGGGACAGACGAACACTGAAGCTTTCTTT.

This clonotype occurred many times. The CDR3 here is CASRTVGARDEQFF. The CDR3 nucleotides read TGTGCCAGCAGGACGGTGGGGGCAAGGGATGAGCAGTTCTTC. The chain is built from TRBV6-1 and TRBJ2-1; a possible D gene is TRBD1 (6 bases). CDR1 and CDR2 (germline): MNHNS, SASEGT. Trimming shortened V by 6 bases and J by 8 bases, and 17 bases separated the two germline ends. The CDR3 runs 14 residues.

J is TRBJ1-1 and V is TRBV14; TRBD1 might be the D (6 bases). There are 15 residues in the CDR3. Germline-derived CDR1 and CDR2 are SGHDN and FVKESK. Trimming shortened V by 0 bases and J by 3 bases, and 11 bases separated the two germline ends. This CDR3 reads CASSQEGGAYTEAFF. CDR3 DNA: TGTGCCAGCAGCCAAGAGGGGGGCGCGTACACTGAAGCTTTCTTT.

A few counts support this clonotype. The chain has TRBV2 and TRBJ1-3; D remains ambiguous. The CDR3 has 15 amino acids. V was clipped by 8 bases and J by 0 bases, with 14 bases between them. CDR1 and CDR2 (germline): SNHLY, FYNNEI. The CDR3 DNA reads TGTGCCAGCGGTAGTCAGGTGATCTCTGGAAACACCATATATTTT. Encoded protein: CASGSQVISGNTIYF.

This clonotype appeared many times. Here the CDR3 reads CSARVYEQYV. CDR3 bases: TGCAGTGCTAGAGTGTACGAGCAGTACGTC. The chain combines TRBV20-1 with TRBJ2-7; D remains unclear. The germline gives CDR1 DFQATT, CDR2 SNEGSKA (reference sequence). The CDR3 extends over 10 amino acids. V shed 1 base and J shed 4 bases, with 2 bases lying between them.

This clonotype was seen many times. This sequence joins TRBV2 and TRBJ2-7; TRBD2 is a possible D gene (6 bases). Trimming left V 6 bases short and J 6 bases short, with 15 bases between. Germline V gene sequence: CDR1 SNHLY, CDR2 FYNNEI. CDR3 length: 13 residues. This CDR3 is CASSLLSSAEQYV. The CDR3 nucleotides read TGTGCCAGCAGCCTTCTCTCTAGCGCCGAGCAGTACGTC.

The sample holds many counts of this clonotype. J is TRBJ1-1 and V is TRBV12-3 or TRBV12-4; D not certain. Trimming left V 3 bases short and J 5 bases short, with 13 bases between. The CDR3 totals 14 residues. As DNA, the CDR3 is TGTGCCAGCAGTTTTGAGGTGGTTCCTACTGAAGCTTTCTTT. This gives the protein CASSFEVVPTEAFF.

This clonotype was recorded many times. The CDR3 is CSGSSLISTDTQYF. CDR3 coding DNA: TGCAGTGGATCTAGCTTGATCAGCACAGATACGCAGTATTTT. The chain recombines TRBV20-1 with TRBJ2-3; TRBD2 might be the D (5 bases). In germline, CDR1 is DFQATT, CDR2 SNEGSKA (reference sequence). The CDR3 extends over 14 amino acids. Trimming removed 7 bases from V and 0 bases from J, with 14 bases in between.

This clonotype was counted only a few times. V usage is TRBV24-1 and J usage is TRBJ2-3; 10 bases match TRBD1. With 1 base clipped from V and 5 bases from J, the junction kept 14 bases outside the gene matches. Per the germline V gene, CDR1 is KGHDR and CDR2 is SFDVKD. The CDR3 extends over 19 amino acids. CDR3 region: CATSDFSEAGTGEEDTQYF. CDR3 in DNA: TGTGCCACCAGTGATTTTTCCGAGGCCGGGACAGGGGAAGAAGATACGCAGTATTTT.

The chain links TRBV3-1 to TRBJ2-3; tentatively, D is TRBD1 (5 bases). V was clipped by 4 bases and J by 4 bases, with 9 bases between them. This CDR3 is built from 13 residues. Germline CDR1 is LGHDT and CDR2 is YNNKEL (reference sequence). The DNA of the CDR3 is TGTGCCAGCAGCCCTGACAGACCAGATACGCAGTATTTT. Its protein is CASSPDRPDTQYF.

This rearrangement joins TRBV19 to TRBJ1-1; no clear D gene. Germline assignment: CDR1 LNHDA and CDR2 SQIVND (reference sequence). V shed 3 bases and J shed 4 bases, with 9 bases lying between them. CDR3 length equals 13 residues. The CDR3 protein is CASSILGTTEAFF. The CDR3 nucleotides are TGTGCCAGTAGTATTTTGGGAACCACTGAAGCTTTCTTT.

This clonotype was observed a handful of times. This chain uses TRBV6-1 with TRBJ2-7, with TRBD1 as a possible D gene (5 bases). Trimming took off 6 bases at V and 4 bases at J, with 10 bases between the two ends. Per germline, CDR1 MNHNS and CDR2 SASEGT. There are 12 residues in the CDR3. Here the CDR3 reads CASSPQGYEQYV. The DNA of the CDR3 is TGTGCCAGCAGCCCCCAGGGTTACGAGCAGTACGTC.

As regards this clonotype: Possible read error: a much larger clone is one base away. A read error is likely, as this CDR3 ends without the conserved phenylalanine or tryptophan. The chain combines TRBV6-2 or TRBV6-3 with TRBJ1-6; D may be TRBD1 (6 bases). Germline lookup yields CDR1 MNHEY and CDR2 SVGEGT. This CDR3 has 14 amino acids. The germline V and J ends were trimmed by 7 bases and 4 bases, with 11 bases remaining between them. DNA for the CDR3: TGTGCCAGCATTCCGGGACAATATAATTCACCCCTCCACATT. Its protein product is CASIPGQYNSPLHI.

This clonotype was seen ten or more times. The chain links TRBV27 to TRBJ1-2; no definite D call. The CDR3 consists of 15 residues. Germline CDR1 reads MNHEY; CDR2 reads SMNVEV (reference sequence). The ends were cut back, 3 bases at V and 3 bases at J, with 14 bases in the middle. CDR3 loop: CASSFVGGIYYGYTF. CDR3 bases: TGTGCCAGCAGTTTCGTCGGCGGGATATACTATGGCTACACCTTC.

This clonotype was counted only a few times. The chain has TRBV5-1 and TRBJ1-1; D is uncertain. The V end lost 1 base, the J end lost 4 bases, and 11 bases lay between the germline ends. CDR1 SGHRS and CDR2 YFSETQ come from the germline V gene. The CDR3 is 14 residues long. In nucleotides, the CDR3 is TGCGCCAGCAGCTTGTCCTGGAGGAGCACTGAAGCTTTCTTT. Residues: CASSLSWRSTEAFF.

A few counts support this clonotype. The genes are TRBV7-2 and TRBJ2-5; no firm D call. Germline CDR1 is SGHTA and CDR2 is FQGNSA. Trimming stripped 7 bases from V and 4 bases from J, with 19 bases between. The CDR3 contains 15 residues. The CDR3 region is CASTPQMGWGETQYF. Here the CDR3 DNA reads TGTGCCAGCACCCCTCAGATGGGGTGGGGAGAGACCCAGTACTTC. Combining the CDR3 with reference TRBV7-2 and TRBJ2-5 gives the whole variable domain GAGVSQSPSNKVTEKGKDVELRCDPISGHTALYWYRQSLGQGLEFLIYFQGNSAPDKSGLPSDRFSAERTGGSVSTLTIQRTQQEDSAVYLCASTPQMGWGETQYFGPGTRLLVL.

This clonotype was counted between two and nine times. The chain couples TRBV27 to TRBJ2-3, with D maybe TRBD2 (6 bases). Germline CDR1 reads MNHEY; CDR2 reads SMNVEV (reference sequence). The CDR3 has 15 amino acids. Trimming removed 4 bases from V and 3 bases from J, with 14 bases in between. CDR3 bases: TGTGCCAGCAGTTCCGGGAGACTATATACAGATACGCAGTATTTT. Residues: CASSSGRLYTDTQYF.

Many counts were recorded for this clonotype. The chain recombines TRBV15 with TRBJ1-5; D ambiguous. Trimming stripped 1 base from V and 0 bases from J, with 7 bases between. Germline values: CDR1 LNHNV, CDR2 YYDKDF (reference sequence). This CDR3 is 15 amino acids long. The CDR3 loop reads CATSRGTNSNQPQHF. For the CDR3, the DNA is TGTGCCACCAGCAGAGGAACCAATAGCAATCAGCCCCAGCATTTT.

In its sample, this clonotype was seen many times. The chain recombines TRBV6-1 with TRBJ2-3; D tentatively reads TRBD1 or TRBD2 (5 bases each). The germline V and J ends were trimmed by 7 bases and 6 bases, with 17 bases remaining between them. The V gene's germline CDR1 is MNHNS and CDR2 SASEGT. The CDR3 contains 14 residues. This chain's CDR3 is CASTAGTPPDTQYF. Written as DNA, the CDR3 is TGTGCCAGCACGGCCGGGACCCCTCCCGATACGCAGTATTTT.

J is TRBJ2-3 and V is TRBV20-1, with D tentatively TRBD2 (6 bases). V lost 2 bases to trimming and J lost 2 bases, with 14 bases between them. This CDR3 spans 15 amino acids. Germline CDR1 reads DFQATT; CDR2 reads SNEGSKA (reference sequence). The CDR3 DNA reads TGCAGTGCTAGATTCCTAGCGAGGGTCACAGATACGCAGTATTTT. It specifies CSARFLARVTDTQYF.